Included here is one T cell receptor (delta chain) sequence, with context. What it binds is unknown. The entry originates in a study of human gamma delta and Vdelta1 T cells. TCRdb made new clone calls on the PCR reads using CATT. The table lists roughly 6,000 delta-chain clones, around 41% of them singletons. General study findings and limits: Delta One T cells were reportedly polyclonal and broadly cytotoxic against acute myeloid leukemia.

V lost 1 base to trimming and J lost 0 bases; unmatched junction nucleotides: 39. The CDR3 is 29 amino acids. The germline gives CDR1 TSWWSYY, CDR2 QGS. This TCR was recovered from a human donor in good health. The V and J genes are TRDV1 and TRDJ1; 12 bases align to TRDD3. The source material was Vdelta1 gamma-delta T cells from blood grown in culture (DOT cells). CDR3 sequence: CALGEPHLPRSYSPVLGDTQSRYTDKLIF. The CDR3 DNA reads TGTGCTCTTGGGGAACCCCACTTGCCCCGTTCCTACTCGCCCGTACTGGGGGATACCCAGTCGAGGTACACCGATAAACTCATCTTT.